Listed here are 27 T cell receptor beta chains from one sample, sequenced in a study of blood T cell repertoires in COVID-19. This table comes from immunoSEQ multiplex PCR, and its TCRdb copy is limited to in-frame clones, with some not included. The repertoire has around 300,000 clones, 89% of them found once; the top ten carry 1.9%. Sequenced sample: PBMCs or T cells enriched from blood (not recorded which). These receptors were collected from a woman aged 55 to 70 who had recovered from COVID-19.

The chain joins TRBV28 to TRBJ2-2; the match to TRBD2 covers 9 bases. Germline trimming cut 4 bases from V and 7 bases from J; bases unmatched to any gene: 7. CDR1 is MDHEN and CDR2 is SYDVKM in the germline V gene. The length of the CDR3 is 15 residues. The DNA for the CDR3 is TGTGCCAGCAGTTCACCACTAGCGGGCGGCGGGGAGCTGTTTTTT. Its protein is CASSSPLAGGGELFF.

The J gene is TRBJ1-1, the V gene TRBV19; unclear D gene. Per the germline V gene, CDR1 is LNHDA and CDR2 is SQIVND (reference sequence). This CDR3 is 13 amino acids long. Trimming left V 1 base short and J 5 bases short, with 8 bases between. CDR3 in DNA: TGTGCCAGTAGTATAGGGGTGAGGACTGAAGCTTTCTTT. This encodes CASSIGVRTEAFF.

The genes are TRBV4-1 and TRBJ2-4, with 12 bases lining up with TRBD2. CDR3 length: 17 residues. The ends lost 1 base at V and 5 bases at J; junction bases unmatched: 6. The germline V gene encodes CDR1 MGHRA and CDR2 YSYEKL. In DNA, the CDR3 is TGCGCCAGCAGCCAAGCAGGACTAGCGGGATCCCAAAACATTCAGTACTTC. The encoded protein is CASSQAGLAGSQNIQYF.

This chain joins TRBV30 and TRBJ2-3, with D possibly matching TRBD1 (6 bases). CDR3 length: 15 amino acids. V lost 2 bases and J lost 4, with 16 bases in between. Germline CDR1 is GTSNPN and CDR2 is SVGIG (reference sequence). In DNA, the CDR3 is TGTGCCTGGAGTCCTTTTGGGGGCACCGCAGATACGCAGTATTTT. Amino acids: CAWSPFGGTADTQYF.

The J gene is TRBJ1-2, the V gene TRBV19; unclear D gene. The CDR3 has 15 amino acids. Germline CDR1 LNHDA, CDR2 SQIVND (reference sequence). Trimming removed 6 bases at V and 0 bases at J, with 14 bases between. Here the CDR3 DNA reads TGTGCCAGTAGAATTACGGCGGGGTCTAACTATGGCTACACCTTC. Translated: CASRITAGSNYGYTF.

This clone was recorded only once. Lacking the conserved final phenylalanine or tryptophan, this CDR3 likely reflects a read error. Because the CDR3's place on the DNA is in doubt, the DNA is left out and the CDR3 is given as listed by TCRdb. V usage is TRBV10-1 and J usage is TRBJ2-7; TRBD2 is the table's D call and was not checked against the DNA. In germline, CDR1 is WNHNN, CDR2 SYGVQD (reference sequence). The CDR3 has 11 amino acids, counting both end residues. CDR3: CASSDEVPLVI.

The V and J genes are TRBV2 and TRBJ2-6; no clear D gene. CDR3 length: 16 residues. V was trimmed by 9 bases and J by 3 bases, leaving 18 bases between them. CDR1 is SNHLY and CDR2 is FYNNEI in the germline V gene. The CDR3 DNA sequence: TGTGCCAGTAGGAACAGTCTTTTCCTTGGGGCCAACGTCCTGACTTTC. Translated, it gives CASRNSLFLGANVLTF.

This clone was seen many times. V and J are TRBV29-1 and TRBJ2-1; 10 bases align to TRBD2. CDR1 is SQVTM and CDR2 is ANQGSEA in the germline V gene. The CDR3 totals 14 residues. After removal of 3 bases from V and 6 bases from J, the junction contained 5 bases not matched to a gene. CDR3 in DNA: TGCAGCGTTGATGCGGGACTAGCGAGCAATGAGCAGTTCTTC. Its translation is CSVDAGLASNEQFF.

The CDR3 coding sequence is TGTGCCAGCAGCGTAGAAGACGAGGGTAGGGGCTACACCTTC. Amino acids: CASSVEDEGRGYTF. This rearrangement joins TRBV9 to TRBJ1-2, with unresolved D. The CDR3 is 14 residues long. Germline CDR1 reads SGDLS; CDR2 reads YYNGEE. V lost 0 bases, J lost 8 bases, and 14 bases lay in between.

The chain joins TRBV25-1 to TRBJ1-2; 10 bases map to TRBD1. CDR3 length: 15 residues. From germline, CDR1 is MGHDK and CDR2 SYGVNS. The trim removed 4 bases at V and 3 bases at J, leaving 5 bases unmatched. CDR3 region: CASSGDRGEHYGYTF. CDR3 DNA sequence: TGTGCCAGCAGTGGGGACAGGGGAGAGCACTATGGCTACACCTTC.

This chain uses TRBV12-5 with TRBJ1-1; 10 bases line up with TRBD1. Germline trimming cut 6 bases from V and 3 bases from J; bases unmatched to any gene: 4. CDR1 is LGHNT and CDR2 is FRNRAP in the germline V gene. This CDR3 spans 14 amino acids. The CDR3 sequence is CASGHGQGDTEAFF. The CDR3 DNA follows: TGTGCTAGTGGCCACGGACAGGGGGACACTGAAGCTTTCTTT.

The table lists this clone with a few counts. V and J are TRBV28 and TRBJ1-3; D possibly corresponds to TRBD1 (5 bases). V was trimmed by 5 bases and J by 0 bases, leaving 11 bases between them. Germline V gene sequence: CDR1 MDHEN, CDR2 SYDVKM. CDR3 length equals 15 residues. CDR3 sequence reads: CASSRQGLSGNTIYF. The DNA for the CDR3 is TGTGCCAGCAGTCGTCAGGGCCTCTCTGGAAACACCATATATTTT.

The chain recombines TRBV4-1 with TRBJ2-1; D not resolved. The CDR3 extends over 16 amino acids. The germline CDR1 and CDR2 sequences are MGHRA and YSYEKL. V lost 3 bases, J lost 3 bases, and 15 bases lay in between. DNA for the CDR3: TGCGCCAGCAGCCACCGCTCAGAGACTCTCTACAATGAGCAGTTCTTC. Translating it yields CASSHRSETLYNEQFF.

V is TRBV29-1 and J is TRBJ1-2, with D maybe TRBD1 (6 bases). V lost 5 bases, J lost 8 bases, and 21 bases lay in between. This CDR3 region has 14 residues. Germline CDR1 and CDR2: SQVTM and ANQGSEA. In nucleotides, the CDR3 is TGCAGCGTTTCCCGGTGGTCGGGGGGGCGAGGCTACACCTTC. Its translation: CSVSRWSGGRGYTF. The whole variable domain, remainder taken from reference TRBV29-1 and TRBJ1-2, is SAVISQKPSRDICQRGTSLTIQCQVDSQVTMMFWYRQQPGQSLTLIATANQGSEATYESGFVIDKFPISRPNLTFSTLTVSNMSPEDSSIYLCSVSRWSGGRGYTFGSGTRLTVV.

V and J are TRBV25-1 and TRBJ2-3; 7 bases fit TRBD2. Trimming at V came to 3 bases and at J to 2 bases, leaving 5 bases not matched to a gene. Germline V gene data show CDR1 as MGHDK and CDR2 as SYGVNS. The CDR3 sequence is 15 residues long. The CDR3 nucleotides read TGTGCCAGCAGTGACCCGCGGGGGACCACAGATACGCAGTATTTT. It translates to CASSDPRGTTDTQYF. The variable domain in full, with the rest retrieved from reference TRBV25-1 and TRBJ2-3, is EADIYQTPRYLVIGTGKKITLECSQTMGHDKMYWYQQDPGMELHLIHYSYGVNSTEKGDLSSESTVSRIRTEHFPLTLESARPSHTSQYLCASSDPRGTTDTQYFGPGTRLTVL.

The chain couples TRBV28 to TRBJ2-7; unclear D gene. The CDR3 totals 16 residues. Germline assignment: CDR1 MDHEN and CDR2 SYDVKM. V lost 5 bases and J lost 0, with 17 bases in between. CDR3 loop: CASSENRRQTSYEQYF. CDR3 nucleotides: TGTGCCAGCAGTGAGAACCGGCGACAAACCTCCTACGAGCAGTACTTC. The whole variable domain, remainder taken from reference TRBV28 and TRBJ2-7, is DVKVTQSSRYLVKRTGEKVFLECVQDMDHENMFWYRQDPGLGLRLIYFSYDVKMKEKGDIPEGYSVSREKKERFSLILESASTNQTSMYLCASSENRRQTSYEQYFGPGTRLTVT.

This sequence joins TRBV27 and TRBJ2-3, with TRBD2 matching over 9 bases. Trimming removed 5 bases from V and 3 bases from J; junction bases left unmatched: 9. CDR1 is MNHEY, CDR2 SMNVEV, per germline (reference sequence). The CDR3 sequence is 16 residues long. As DNA, the CDR3 is TGTGCCAGCAGTGGGAGCGTAGCGGGAGAAACAGATACGCAGTATTTT. It yields the protein CASSGSVAGETDTQYF.

V gene TRBV14 combines with J gene TRBJ2-1; 8 positions agree with TRBD1. This CDR3 region has 15 residues. CDR1 and CDR2 from the germline V gene are SGHDN and FVKESK. With V trimmed by 1 base and J by 4 bases, 3 bases remained unmatched. CDR3 DNA: TGTGCCAGCAGCCAAGGACAGGGGTGGTACAATGAGCAGTTCTTC. Amino acid sequence: CASSQGQGWYNEQFF.

This clone was picked up one time. This chain links TRBV5-5 with TRBJ1-5; D is unclear. The CDR3 totals 17 residues. Germline values: CDR1 SGHKS, CDR2 YYEKEE (reference sequence). The V end lost 2 bases, the J end lost 3 bases, and 18 bases lay between the germline ends. DNA of the CDR3: TGTGCCAGCAGCTTTGACGGACTACTCGTCCCCAATCAGCCCCAGCATTTT. It is translated as CASSFDGLLVPNQPQHF. Full variable domain (missing parts from reference TRBV5-5 and TRBJ1-5): DAGVTQSPTHLIKTRGQQVTLRCSPISGHKSVSWYQQVLGQGPQFIFQYYEKEERGRGNFPDRFSARQFPNYSSELNVNALLLGDSALYLCASSFDGLLVPNQPQHFGDGTRLSIL.

The V gene is TRBV28, the J gene TRBJ1-2; D perhaps matches TRBD1 (5 bases). The CDR3 is 13 amino acids. Germline V lookup: CDR1 MDHEN, CDR2 SYDVKM. V dropped 3 bases and J dropped 4 bases, with 9 bases sitting between them. CDR3 in amino acids: CASSFRAFYGYTF. In DNA form, the CDR3 reads TGTGCCAGCAGTTTCAGGGCGTTCTATGGCTACACCTTC.

The gene calls are TRBV29-1 and TRBJ2-2; 11 nucleotides agree with TRBD2. Germline values: CDR1 SQVTM, CDR2 ANQGSEA. The CDR3 sequence is 15 residues long. J gave up 4 bases and V 7 bases, and 8 bases lay outside the gene matches. CDR3 nucleotides: TGCAGCGGGATAGCGGGGGGGCAAAGCACCGGGGAGCTGTTTTTT. Its protein is CSGIAGGQSTGELFF.

J is TRBJ2-7 and V is TRBV11-2; 10 nucleotides agree with TRBD1. V lost 5 bases, J lost 2 bases, and 6 bases stayed unmatched. The CDR3 extends over 15 amino acids. Germline values: CDR1 SGHAT, CDR2 FQNNGV. This CDR3 is CASSEDRGRTYEQYF. The CDR3, as DNA: TGTGCCAGCAGCGAAGACAGGGGGCGTACCTACGAGCAGTACTTC.

The rearrangement links TRBV5-1 to TRBJ1-2; 7 bases line up with TRBD1. With V trimmed by 1 base and J by 5 bases, 11 bases remained unmatched. This CDR3 contains 16 residues. Looked up from germline, CDR1 is SGHRS and CDR2 is YFSETQ. The CDR3 here is CASSLKDGTEIYGYTF. As DNA, the CDR3 is TGCGCCAGCAGCTTGAAAGACGGGACAGAGATTTATGGCTACACCTTC.

The genes are TRBV14 and TRBJ2-1; no reliable D call. The CDR3 is made up of 13 amino acids. CDR1 and CDR2 (germline): SGHDN, FVKESK. Trimming shortened V by 0 bases and J by 2 bases, and 2 bases separated the two germline ends. The CDR3 region has the DNA TGTGCCAGCAGCCAAGACACCTACAATGAGCAGTTCTTC. As protein: CASSQDTYNEQFF.

The chain couples TRBV27 to TRBJ2-2, with 15 positions matching TRBD2. This CDR3 spans 20 amino acids. Germline V gene data show CDR1 as MNHEY and CDR2 as SMNVEV (reference sequence). The junction had 12 bases not matched to a gene; V was cut back by 2 bases and J by 5 bases. The CDR3 here is CASSLRGLAGGQSVTGELFF. CDR3 sequence (DNA): TGTGCCAGCAGTTTACGTGGACTAGCGGGGGGGCAGTCAGTTACCGGGGAGCTGTTTTTT.

The chain recombines TRBV2 with TRBJ1-6, with D possibly TRBD1 on 5 matching bases. The germline V gene has CDR1 SNHLY and CDR2 FYNNEI. The CDR3 covers 12 residues. Trimming cost V 8 bases and J 11 bases, with 13 bases left between them. CDR3 coding DNA: TGTGCCAGCTCACGGGGGGTTCCACCCCTCCACTTT. This codes for CASSRGVPPLHF.

This chain links TRBV28 with TRBJ1-4; TRBD1 matches 9 bases. Germline assignment: CDR1 MDHEN and CDR2 SYDVKM. The CDR3 covers 15 residues. Trimming took 9 bases from V and 5 from J; bases not matched to a gene: 10. CDR3: CASRPGTGINEKLFF. The CDR3 coding sequence is TGTGCCAGTCGACCGGGGACAGGGATCAATGAAAAACTGTTTTTT.